The TCR beta chain described here comes from a study of long-term antiretroviral therapy in people with HIV. Whole-study results and caveats: Researchers lacked any data on ART adherence, viral resistance or therapy changes. Dominating the repertoire at all time points were the clones that expanded before ART. Relative to transplant donor controls, diversity remained lower despite increasing after ART.

This clone was counted once. What it binds is not known. The V gene lost 5 bases and the J gene lost 6 bases, with 18 bases spanning the gap. This CDR3 has 15 amino acids. CDR1 is MNHEY and CDR2 is SVGAGI in the germline V gene. They ran version v3.0 of the immunoSEQ assay at survey level. What sequencing targeted per sample was about 35,000-55,000 T-cell genomes. Produced via immunoSEQ multiplex PCR; TCRdb's table is partial and in-frame only. The profile shows around 26,000 clones, roughly 82% of them singletons. The chain uses TRBV6-5 and TRBJ2-3; D is perhaps TRBD2 (8 bases). The sequence came from a woman in her twenties or thirties with HIV. Source: unsorted PBMCs, taken 1.1 years before starting antiretroviral therapy. As DNA, the CDR3 is TGTGCCAGCAGTCCCACCAGGGGGACTAGGGATACGCAGTATTTT. Its protein is CASSPTRGTRDTQYF.